This T cell receptor beta chain is from a study of memory CD4+ T cells and cytomegalovirus serostatus. Across the whole study: Of the healthy Belgian adults, 9 were CMV seropositive and 20 to 25 seronegative. Study observations and caveats: Each of 65 to 75 CMV-associated TCRbeta sequences occurred in one to five individuals.

Per the study methods: After removing out-of-frame reads, 2,204,828 distinct TCRbeta sequences remained. The protocol was immunoSEQ multiplex PCR, while the TCRdb copy is restricted to in-frame clones and leaves out a portion. The V and J calls and clone size are taken from that table; D and trimming were inferred from the DNA. Of 55,000 or so clones detected, 65% to 85% appear once; the ten largest clones hold just under 2%. About this clone: Its target is unknown.

This CDR3 contains 15 residues. Per the germline V gene, CDR1 is LNHNV and CDR2 is YYDKDF (reference sequence). V was pared by 3 bases and J by 9 bases, with 18 bases between. The sort gate was single viable CD3+CD4+CD8-CD45RO+ cells for memory CD4+ T cells. Serostatus was set by detecting CMV pp150, pp28, p38, p52 IgG. V usage is TRBV15 and J usage is TRBJ2-1, with D unresolved. The sample comprised memory CD4+ T cells from blood. The sequence was collected from an adult in good health and CMV-seropositive. The CDR3 region has the DNA TGTGCCACCAGCAGCGGCGGAATCACCCTGTTTGAGCAGTTCTTC. Translating it yields CATSSGGITLFEQFF.